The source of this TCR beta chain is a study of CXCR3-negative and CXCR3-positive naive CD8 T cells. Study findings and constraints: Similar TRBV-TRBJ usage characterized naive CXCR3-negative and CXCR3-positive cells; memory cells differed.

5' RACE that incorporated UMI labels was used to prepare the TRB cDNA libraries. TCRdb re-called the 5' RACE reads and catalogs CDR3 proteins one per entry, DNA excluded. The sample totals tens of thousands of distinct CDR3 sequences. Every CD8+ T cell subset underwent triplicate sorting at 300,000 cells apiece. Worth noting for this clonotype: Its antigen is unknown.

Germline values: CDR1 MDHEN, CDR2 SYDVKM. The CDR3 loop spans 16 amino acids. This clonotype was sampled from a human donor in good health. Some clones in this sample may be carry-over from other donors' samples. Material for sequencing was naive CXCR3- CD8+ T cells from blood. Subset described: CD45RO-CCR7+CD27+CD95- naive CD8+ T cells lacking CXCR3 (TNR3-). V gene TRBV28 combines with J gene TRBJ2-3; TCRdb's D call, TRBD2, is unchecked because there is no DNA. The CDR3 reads CASSSLTSGGPYTQYF.